This TCR beta chain was recovered during a study of shared clonotypes between healthy human individuals. CDR3 length: 15 amino acids. Germline CDR1 SNHLY, CDR2 FYNNEI. The V gene lost 6 bases and the J gene lost 3 bases, with 14 bases spanning the gap. TCRdb's table, derived via immunoSEQ multiplex PCR, lists solely in-frame clones and lacks some. In the table there are millions of clones, 95% of which are singletons. This clonotype originated in a man aged 18-30 years in good health. This chain connects TRBV2 to TRBJ2-2; no clear D gene. The sample consisted of naive CD4+ T cells sorted from blood. Stated subset: CD45RA+ positively selected. As DNA, the CDR3 is TGTGCCAGCAGAGTTAGAGCTTTCGACACCGGGGAGCTGTTTTTT. Residues: CASRVRAFDTGELFF. The full variable domain, with the rest looked up from reference TRBV2 and TRBJ2-2, is EPEVTQTPSHQVTQMGQEVILRCVPISNHLYFYWYRQILGQKVEFLVSFYNNEISEKSEIFDDQFSVERPDGSNFTLKIRSTKLEDSAMYFCASRVRAFDTGELFFGEGSRLTVL.